The rows below give T cell receptor beta chains drawn from one sample of a study of T-cell reconstitution after alpha-beta-depleted transplantation in children. Via MiXCR, TCRdb re-called the PCR reads, giving one row per CDR3 protein. This sample has about 540,000 distinct CDR3 sequences, with roughly 18% found just once. Specimen: PBMCs from the stem cell graft donor, collected from the stem cell graft. The receptors come from a human donor who donated a stem cell graft to a child with acute lymphoblastic leukemia. Each CDR3 is given with its conserved first and last residue. A D gene is named only where the DNA matches it firmly. Clone size is given for some rows only: seen once, a few or many times, or a class if the clone is expanded.

clone_size j_call v_call d_call cdr3_nt cdr3_aa
few TRBJ1-1 TRBV5-1 NA TGCGCCAGCAGCTTGGTGTCAGGGGCTAGCACTGAAGCTTTCTTT CASSLVSGASTEAFF
NA TRBJ2-1 TRBV29-1 TRBD1 TGCAGCGGGGGGACAGGCTCCTACAATGAGCAGTTCTTC CSGGTGSYNEQFF
few TRBJ2-7 TRBV4-1 NA TGCGCCAGCAGCCAAGCCCCAGGACAGTCCTACGAGCAGTACTTC CASSQAPGQSYEQYF
NA TRBJ1-6 TRBV7-2 NA TGTGCCAGCATCAGGGAACAGGGCTATAATTCACCCCTCCACTTT CASIREQGYNSPLHF
NA TRBJ1-6 TRBV12-3/TRBV12-4 NA TGTGCCAGCAGTTTAGAACAGTTTTGGGACTCACCCCTCCACTTT CASSLEQFWDSPLHF
NA TRBJ1-3 TRBV5-1 NA TGCGCCAGCAGCTCGACCCCCCGCGCTGCGATCCCCTCTGGAAACACCATATATTTT CASSSTPRAAIPSGNTIYF
NA TRBJ1-2 TRBV5-5 NA TGTGCCAGCAGCCCTGCCGATCCTCCCTTTGTCTATGGCTACACCTTC CASSPADPPFVYGYTF
NA TRBJ1-2 TRBV4-2 NA TGTGCCAGCAGCCAAGCCGGGACCTCCCAAGGGAACTATGGCTACACCTTC CASSQAGTSQGNYGYTF
NA TRBJ2-5 TRBV4-1 TRBD2 TGCGCCAGCAGCCAAGTTCTAGCGGGAGAGACCCAGTACTTC CASSQVLAGETQYF
NA TRBJ2-1 TRBV4-1 NA TGCGCCAGCAGCTCCAGGCTCTTTGGTGAGCAGTTCTTC CASSSRLFGEQFF
NA TRBJ2-1 TRBV5-1 TRBD2 TGCGCCAGCAGCTTTCCAACGGTAGCGGGAGGCCCAAACGGGCAGTTCTTC CASSFPTVAGGPNGQFF
many TRBJ2-1 TRBV9 TRBD2 TGTGCCAGCAGCCCCCGGGGAACTAGCGGGTACAATGAGCAGTTCTTC CASSPRGTSGYNEQFF
few TRBJ2-5 TRBV29-1 TRBD1 TGCAGCGCCTCTCGGACAGGGTCAGTAGAGACCCAGTACTTC CSASRTGSVETQYF
NA TRBJ2-1 TRBV9 TRBD2 TGTGCCAGCAGCGTAGATGTCGGGAGCGGGAGCTCCTACAATGAGCAGTTCTTC CASSVDVGSGSSYNEQFF
few TRBJ2-5 TRBV11-3 NA TGTGCCAGCAGCCCATCCGCACAAGAGACCCAGTACTTC CASSPSAQETQYF
few TRBJ2-7 TRBV2 TRBD1 TGTGCCAGCAGGGAAGACAGGGCACCCTACGAGCAGTACTTC CASREDRAPYEQYF
many TRBJ2-3 TRBV5-1 NA TGCGCCAGCAGCTTCTGGGAAGCAGATACGCAGTATTTT CASSFWEADTQYF
few TRBJ2-2 TRBV27 TRBD1 TGTGCCAGCAGTTACGGGACAGGAACCGGGGAGCTGTTTTTT CASSYGTGTGELFF
few TRBJ2-1 TRBV29-1 TRBD1 TGCAGCGTTTACAGGGGATACAATGAGCAGTTCTTC CSVYRGYNEQFF
NA TRBJ2-1 TRBV5-1 NA TGCGCCAGCAGCTTGGCCTGGGCCCCTCAGGGCAATGAGCAGTTCTTC CASSLAWAPQGNEQFF
few TRBJ1-1 TRBV5-1 TRBD1 TGCGCCAGCAGCCTACTCCCGGACAGGGGGACCACTGAAGCTTTCTTT CASSLLPDRGTTEAFF
NA TRBJ1-1 TRBV5-1 NA TGCGCCAGCAGCTTGGCCCGTGGGGCCACTGAAGCTTTCTTT CASSLARGATEAFF
NA TRBJ2-2 TRBV25-1 NA TGTGCCAGCAGTGAATTGGGGATCGGGGAGCTGTTTTTT CASSELGIGELFF
NA TRBJ2-1 TRBV18 TRBD1 TGTGCCAGCTCACCACGTCAGGGGGCGGGGAGTGAGCAGTTCTTC CASSPRQGAGSEQFF
NA TRBJ2-1 TRBV10-3 TRBD1 TGTGCCATCAGCCGGACCGGGACAGGGGAGGCAAATGAGCAGTTCTTC CAISRTGTGEANEQFF
few TRBJ2-1 TRBV11-2 NA TGTGCCAGCAGCTCCTTAACTCGTCATCAGGGGAGGCCCTACAATGAGCAGTTCTTC CASSSLTRHQGRPYNEQFF
few TRBJ2-1 TRBV4-1 NA TGCGCCAGCAGCCGGTCCGGGCCCGACTCCTACAATGAGCAGTTCTTC CASSRSGPDSYNEQFF
few TRBJ1-3 TRBV20-1 NA TGCAGTGCTAGGCAGCCGGGGACCTCTGGAAACACCATATATTTT CSARQPGTSGNTIYF
NA TRBJ2-4 TRBV7-9 NA TGTGCCAGCAGTGATGGACTGGAGAACATTCAGTACTTC CASSDGLENIQYF